The rows below give T cell receptor beta chains drawn from one sample of a study of T cells in Graves' hyperthyroidism and ophthalmopathy. TCRdb reprocessed the multiplex PCR reads via MiXCR and lists one record per CDR3 protein. The table lists about 740,000 distinct CDR3 sequences, about 14% of them singletons, with about a tenth in the top ten. Sequencing used blood. The receptors were gathered from a woman younger than 35 with Graves' hyperthyroidism. The CDR3 runs from the conserved cysteine through the conserved F or W. Each record gives: V gene, clone size, J gene, CDR3 protein. Only some rows state a clone size, as once, few, many or a class for expanded clones.

>TRBV3-1|many|TRBJ2-3
CASSRTADTQYF
>TRBV7-2|many|TRBJ1-1
CASSLDRAGGAFF
>TRBV7-2|few|TRBJ2-5
CASSLGLAAGGTQYF
>TRBV7-3|many|TRBJ2-1
CASSLTLANEQFF
>TRBV15|-|TRBJ1-5
CATSSGTGGQPQHF
>TRBV4-3|many|TRBJ2-5
CASSQDLSPGGKETQYF
>TRBV18|many|TRBJ1-1
CASSQGVHRDTEAFF
>TRBV19|-|TRBJ1-6
CASKESLYDNSPLHF
>TRBV15|many|TRBJ2-7
CATSRETPGTGVYEQYF
>TRBV18|few|TRBJ2-5
CASSLSLLAGETQYF
>TRBV27|-|TRBJ1-2
CASSLRGELGYTF
>TRBV20-1|-|TRBJ2-7
CSAELPGSYEQYF
>TRBV5-1|-|TRBJ2-1
CASSLGGRYYNEQFF
>TRBV4-3|-|TRBJ2-5
CASSQGTSGIETQYF
>TRBV13|few|TRBJ1-3
CASSSHRSGNTIYF
>TRBV3-1|many|TRBJ2-1
CASSRLEAYNEQFF
>TRBV5-1|-|TRBJ2-2
CASRLETFGELFF
>TRBV7-2|-|TRBJ2-2
CASSRGQTNTGELFF
>TRBV6-1|few|TRBJ1-2
CASTLSLYGYTF
>TRBV19|-|TRBJ2-2
CASSSGGARTGELFF
>TRBV5-1|-|TRBJ2-3
CASSLGGESADTQYF
>TRBV20-1|few|TRBJ2-1
CSARVSGEGSNEQFF
>TRBV7-6|few|TRBJ2-1
CASSLEVAGAAYNEQFF
>TRBV12-3/TRBV12-4|-|TRBJ1-6
CASSWDRGSGTLHF
>TRBV20-1|-|TRBJ2-3
CSASDSGRGTDTQYF
>TRBV2|many|TRBJ2-3
CASSSTSSTDTQYF
>TRBV6-5|-|TRBJ2-1
CASSYSDSNEQFF
>TRBV7-9|many|TRBJ2-7
CASSFPGTEQYF
>TRBV7-9|few|TRBJ1-1
CASSLFLGANTEAFF
>TRBV11-2|many|TRBJ2-7
CASSPGTSGIRSSYEQYF
>TRBV20-1|many|TRBJ2-5
CSASQGQETQYF
>TRBV19|few|TRBJ1-1
CASHPNPGMYPGAEAFF
>TRBV4-3|many|TRBJ2-7
CASSQDTSSYEQYF